Detailed here is one T cell receptor (beta chain). This entry comes from a study of blood T cell repertoires in COVID-19. Study in general: Samples taken during acute and convalescent COVID-19 were collected in the United States, Italy and Spain.

Trimming pared 4 bases from V and 5 bases from J, leaving 14 bases between. The CDR3 loop spans 15 amino acids. Germline V lookup: CDR1 MNHEY, CDR2 SVGEGT. Clones were sequenced by immunoSEQ multiplex PCR, and TCRdb holds only the in-frame ones, with some missing. The data contain 110,000 to 150,000 clones, approximately 90% of them singletons. The TCR was taken from a man aged 55 to 70 with active or convalescent COVID-19. The chain recombines TRBV6-2 or TRBV6-3 with TRBJ2-2; tentatively, D is TRBD1 (7 bases). The sample was peripheral blood. CDR3 region: CASSFQTGRTGELFF. The CDR3 DNA is TGTGCCAGCAGTTTTCAGACAGGGAGGACCGGGGAGCTGTTTTTT.